This T cell receptor (beta chain) was identified in a study of Graves' ophthalmopathy and Graves' hyperthyroidism. This clonotype was counted at least ten times. Researchers took RNA transcripts and amplified TCR beta CDR3 regions from them. Following a first-round RT-PCR that used HTBI primers, a second-round multiplex PCR was carried out. From the multiplex PCR reads, TCRdb called clonotypes with MiXCR, one entry per CDR3 protein. The table records about half a million distinct CDR3 sequences, around 15% of them present only once. The V and J ends lost 0 bases and 7 bases respectively, with 9 bases between them. Germline V gene sequence: CDR1 DFQATT, CDR2 SNEGSKA (reference sequence). The CDR3 contains 13 residues.

The rearrangement links TRBV20-1 to TRBJ2-2; D unclear. The sample comprised blood. The clonotype originates from a young woman with Graves' ophthalmopathy. In nucleotides, the CDR3 is TGCAGTGCTAGAGATCTAATGGGCGGGGAGCTGTTTTTT. Translation gives CSARDLMGGELFF.